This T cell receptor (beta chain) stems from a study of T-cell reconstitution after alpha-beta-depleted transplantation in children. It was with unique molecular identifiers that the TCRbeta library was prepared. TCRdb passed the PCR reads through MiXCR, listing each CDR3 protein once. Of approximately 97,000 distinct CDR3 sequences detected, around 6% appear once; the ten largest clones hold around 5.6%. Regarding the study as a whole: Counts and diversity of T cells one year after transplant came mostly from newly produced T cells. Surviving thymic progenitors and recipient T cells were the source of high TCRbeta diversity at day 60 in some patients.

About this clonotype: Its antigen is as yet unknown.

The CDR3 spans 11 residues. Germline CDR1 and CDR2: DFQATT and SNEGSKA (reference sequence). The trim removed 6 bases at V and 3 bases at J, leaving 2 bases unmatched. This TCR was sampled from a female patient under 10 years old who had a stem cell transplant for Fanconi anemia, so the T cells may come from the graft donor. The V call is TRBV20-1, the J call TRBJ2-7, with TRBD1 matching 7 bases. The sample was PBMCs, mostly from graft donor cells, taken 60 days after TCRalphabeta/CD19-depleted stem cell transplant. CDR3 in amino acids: CSAPGGYEQYF. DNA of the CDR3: TGCAGTGCCCCAGGGGGCTACGAGCAGTACTTC.